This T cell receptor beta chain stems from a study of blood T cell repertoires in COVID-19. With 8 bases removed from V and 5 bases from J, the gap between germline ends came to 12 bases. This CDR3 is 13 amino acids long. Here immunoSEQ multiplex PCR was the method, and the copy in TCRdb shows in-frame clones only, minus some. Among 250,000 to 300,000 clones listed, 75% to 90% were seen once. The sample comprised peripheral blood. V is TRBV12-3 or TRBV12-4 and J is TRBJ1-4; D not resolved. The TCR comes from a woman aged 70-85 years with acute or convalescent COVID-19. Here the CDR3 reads CASAWRSNEKLFF. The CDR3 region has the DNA TGTGCCAGCGCATGGCGGTCGAATGAAAAACTGTTTTTT.